This TCR beta chain was observed in a study of control samples from healthy donors and cancer patients. Using immunoSEQ multiplex PCR, the repertoire was profiled, and TCRdb retains in-frame clones only, with some absent. The sample has fewer than 60,000 clones, more than 75% seen once. Trimming cost V 3 bases and J 2 bases, with 10 bases left between them. The germline CDR1 and CDR2 sequences are SGHRS and YFSETQ. The CDR3 spans 14 residues. The chain carries TRBV5-1 and TRBJ2-3, with D perhaps matching TRBD1 (6 bases). This receptor was taken from a woman aged 55-69 years with lung cancer. Material for sequencing was PBMCs. The CDR3 loop reads CASSSGQLTDTQYF. The CDR3 DNA sequence: TGCGCCAGCAGCTCCGGACAGCTCACAGATACGCAGTATTTT.